The 27 T cell receptor beta chains in this list originate from one sample, sequenced in a study of OX40 agonist ivuxolimab in advanced cancers. Generated by immunoSEQ multiplex PCR, the TCRdb table keeps only in-frame clones and is missing some. This table has fewer than 45,000 clones, around four fifths appearing once. The specimen comprised CD4+ or CD8+ T cells sorted from blood, sampled in a trial of the OX40 agonist ivuxolimab. All receptors come from an adult with an advanced solid tumor such as melanoma, head and neck, liver or kidney cancer.

The CDR3 nucleotides are TGTGCCAGCAGCCAAGGTGTCGTGACAGGGTCCTACGAGCAGTACTTC. Translating it yields CASSQGVVTGSYEQYF. The chain joins TRBV4-2 to TRBJ2-7, with 7 bases matching TRBD1. The V segment lost 1 base and the J segment 1 base; nucleotides outside the gene matches: 7. Germline V gives CDR1 LGHNA, CDR2 YNFKEQ. The CDR3 contains 16 residues.

The chain is built from TRBV11-3 and TRBJ2-7; D is uncertain. There are 13 residues in the CDR3. The V gene's germline CDR1 is SGHNT and CDR2 YENEEA. Trimming removed 4 bases from V and 3 bases from J, with 10 bases in between. The CDR3 DNA sequence: TGTGCCAGCAGCTACGGTGGGGACTACGAGCAGTACTTC. It specifies CASSYGGDYEQYF. The full variable domain, its missing parts supplied by reference TRBV11-3 and TRBJ2-7, is EAGVVQSPRYKIIEKKQPVAFWCNPISGHNTLYWYLQNLGQGPELLIRYENEEAVDDSQLPKDRFSAERLKGVDSTLKIQPAELGDSAVYLCASSYGGDYEQYFGPGTRLTVT.

V and J are TRBV19 and TRBJ2-6; D call uncertain. The germline V gene has CDR1 LNHDA and CDR2 SQIVND (reference sequence). Trimming took off 8 bases at V and 0 bases at J, with 5 bases between the two ends. The CDR3 has 13 amino acids. The CDR3 reads CASGDSGANVLTF. The CDR3 region has the DNA TGTGCCAGTGGGGACTCTGGGGCCAACGTCCTGACTTTC.

This chain joins TRBV4-1 and TRBJ2-1; TRBD2 matches at 12 bases. The CDR3 loop spans 16 amino acids. CDR1 is MGHRA and CDR2 is YSYEKL in the germline V gene. Trimming removed 2 bases from V and 7 bases from J; junction bases left unmatched: 6. CDR3 sequence reads: CASSQRWLAGGNEQFF. The CDR3 DNA reads TGCGCCAGCAGCCAACGTTGGCTAGCGGGAGGGAATGAGCAGTTCTTC.

The gene calls are TRBV5-8 and TRBJ2-5; no clear D gene. TRBJ2-7 explains the end of the DNA better; the J call may be wrong. The CDR3 is made up of 12 amino acids. Germline V lookup: CDR1 SGHTS, CDR2 YDEGEE. The CDR3 bases are TGTGCCAGCAGCTTGGTGGCAGCCGAGCAGTACTTC. Amino acids: CASSLVAAEQYF.

This clone was recorded a few times. The V call is TRBV6-4, the J call TRBJ2-1, with D hard to call. The V and J ends lost 5 bases and 0 bases respectively, with 8 bases between them. Germline V gives CDR1 MRHNA, CDR2 SNTAGT. The CDR3 runs 14 residues. DNA for the CDR3: TGTGCCAGCAGTCCCCTCAGCTCCTACAATGAGCAGTTCTTC. Translated, it gives CASSPLSSYNEQFF.

This chain uses TRBV2 with TRBJ1-1; tentatively, D is TRBD1 (5 bases). Trimming shortened V by 7 bases and J by 10 bases, and 22 bases separated the two germline ends. The CDR3 is 14 amino acids. From germline, CDR1 is SNHLY and CDR2 FYNNEI. The CDR3 loop is CASKEGPLALGAFF. The CDR3 coding sequence is TGTGCCAGCAAAGAGGGGCCCCTGGCACTTGGAGCTTTCTTT.

The chain joins TRBV28 to TRBJ1-2, with 9 bases identical to TRBD1. The CDR3 sequence is 14 residues long. Germline V gene data show CDR1 as MDHEN and CDR2 as SYDVKM. V shed 3 bases and J 8 bases; nucleotides not matched to a gene: 7. CDR3: CASSFRDRARGYTF. The DNA of the CDR3 is TGTGCCAGCAGTTTTCGGGACAGGGCTCGGGGCTACACCTTC.

This chain's CDR3 is CASSAVGEMDYIQYF. In DNA, the CDR3 is TGTGCCAGCAGTGCGGTAGGGGAGATGGATTACATTCAGTACTTC. The rearrangement joins TRBV28 to TRBJ2-4, with D perhaps being TRBD1 or TRBD2 (5 bases each). Germline-derived CDR1 and CDR2 are MDHEN and SYDVKM. The length of the CDR3 is 15 residues. Trimming removed 5 bases at V and 8 bases at J, with 19 bases between. Full variable domain (remainder filled in from reference TRBV28 and TRBJ2-4): DVKVTQSSRYLVKRTGEKVFLECVQDMDHENMFWYRQDPGLGLRLIYFSYDVKMKEKGDIPEGYSVSREKKERFSLILESASTNQTSMYLCASSAVGEMDYIQYFGAGTRLSVL.

The rearrangement uses TRBV11-2 and TRBJ1-6, with D possibly matching TRBD1 (5 bases). There are 20 residues in the CDR3. CDR1 is SGHAT, CDR2 FQNNGV, per germline. Trimming left V 0 bases short and J 0 bases short, with 18 bases between. The CDR3: CASSLDPARGRGSYNSPLHF. CDR3 bases: TGTGCCAGCAGCTTAGACCCGGCCCGGGGCCGGGGCTCCTATAATTCACCCCTCCACTTT. Full variable domain (rest looked up from reference TRBV11-2 and TRBJ1-6): EAGVAQSPRYKIIEKRQSVAFWCNPISGHATLYWYQQILGQGPKLLIQFQNNGVVDDSQLPKDRFSAERLKGVDSTLKIQPAKLEDSAVYLCASSLDPARGRGSYNSPLHFGNGTRLTVT.

The rearrangement joins TRBV14 to TRBJ2-2, with 8 bases that match TRBD2. The CDR3 spans 16 residues. The V gene's germline CDR1 is SGHDN and CDR2 FVKESK. Unmatched junction bases numbered 4, after V lost 0 bases and J lost 4 bases. Written as DNA, the CDR3 is TGTGCCAGCAGCCAAGAACTAGCGGAGATCACCGGGGAGCTGTTTTTT. It yields the protein CASSQELAEITGELFF.

The chain employs TRBV7-2 and TRBJ2-7; perhaps TRBD2 as D (6 bases). The germline V gene has CDR1 SGHTA and CDR2 FQGNSA. The germline V and J ends were trimmed by 3 bases and 3 bases, with 9 bases remaining between them. The CDR3 runs to 13 residues. As DNA, the CDR3 is TGTGCCAGCAGCTTTATGGACTACTACGAGCAGTACTTC. This encodes CASSFMDYYEQYF.

The chain links TRBV6-6 to TRBJ2-1; 9 bases fit TRBD2. Trimming took 2 bases from V and 10 from J; bases not matched to a gene: 6. The CDR3 has 14 amino acids. Per the germline V gene, CDR1 is MNHNY and CDR2 is SVGAGI (reference sequence). The CDR3 region is CASSYARRGGEQFF. The CDR3, as DNA: TGTGCCAGCAGTTACGCCCGGCGGGGGGGAGAGCAGTTCTTC.

This clone was seen only a few times. The V call is TRBV5-1, the J call TRBJ2-1, with 7 bases lining up with TRBD1. The CDR3 loop spans 15 amino acids. CDR1 and CDR2 from the germline V gene are SGHRS and YFSETQ. Unmatched junction bases numbered 3, after V lost 0 bases and J lost 3 bases. The CDR3 coding sequence is TGCGCCAGCAGCTTGGAGGGACAGAGCTACAATGAGCAGTTCTTC. Encoded protein: CASSLEGQSYNEQFF.

This rearrangement joins TRBV28 to TRBJ1-5, with D maybe TRBD1 (5 bases). CDR1 is MDHEN, CDR2 SYDVKM, per germline. The V and J ends lost 4 bases and 8 bases respectively, with 18 bases between them. The CDR3 runs 15 residues. The CDR3 reads CASSSPARGSKPQHF. CDR3 in DNA: TGTGCCAGCAGTTCCCCTGCAAGGGGATCGAAGCCCCAGCATTTT.

The gene calls are TRBV27 and TRBJ2-7; 9 positions agree with TRBD2. CDR3 length: 14 residues. The germline gives CDR1 MNHEY, CDR2 SMNVEV (reference sequence). V lost 6 bases and J lost 2; bases outside the gene matches: 5. The CDR3 DNA reads as TGTGCCAGCAGCCCTAGCGGGAACCCCTACGAGCAGTACTTC. It yields the protein CASSPSGNPYEQYF.

J is TRBJ1-1 and V is TRBV7-6; TRBD1 agrees at 7 bases. Germline assignment: CDR1 SGHVS and CDR2 FNYEAQ. This CDR3 region has 15 residues. V lost 5 bases and J lost 0; bases outside the gene matches: 6. CDR3 nucleotide sequence: TGTGCCAGCAGCCCGGAGACAGGGATGAACACTGAAGCTTTCTTT. This encodes CASSPETGMNTEAFF.

This clone was recorded a few times. The chain combines TRBV27 with TRBJ2-5; possibly TRBD1 or TRBD2 for D (5 bases each). V lost 2 bases and J lost 4, with 11 bases in between. Germline V lookup: CDR1 MNHEY, CDR2 SMNVEV (reference sequence). This CDR3 comprises 14 residues. For the CDR3, the DNA is TGTGCCAGCAGTTTAAGGGGACGCCCAGAGACCCAGTACTTC. Translation gives CASSLRGRPETQYF.

The chain has TRBV7-9 and TRBJ2-1; TRBD2 is a possible D gene (6 bases). Germline V gene lookup returns CDR1 SEHNR and CDR2 FQNEAQ (reference sequence). V was clipped by 4 bases and J by 4 bases, with 23 bases between them. This CDR3 is built from 18 residues. CDR3 region: CASSSPKLSGTRYNEQFF. The DNA for the CDR3 is TGTGCCAGCAGCTCGCCCAAGCTTAGCGGTACAAGATACAATGAGCAGTTCTTC.

The table lists this clone with a few counts. V is TRBV5-4 and J is TRBJ1-1; 8 bases fit TRBD1. J lost 8 bases, V lost 0 bases, and 3 bases had no gene match. Germline loops: CDR1 SGHNT, CDR2 YYREEE (reference sequence). The CDR3 length is 13 residues. The CDR3, as DNA: TGTGCCAGCAGCTTGGGGGGGACAGGAGAAGCTTTCTTT. Protein sequence: CASSLGGTGEAFF.

The J gene is TRBJ1-5, the V gene TRBV27, with D possibly being TRBD1 (6 bases). The V and J ends lost 4 bases and 11 bases respectively, with 12 bases between them. The CDR3 has 12 residues. Germline V gene lookup returns CDR1 MNHEY and CDR2 SMNVEV (reference sequence). The CDR3 loop is CASSSVRGAQHF. In DNA form, the CDR3 reads TGTGCCAGCAGTTCAGTCAGGGGAGCCCAGCATTTT.

The chain is built from TRBV7-9 and TRBJ2-5; 16 nucleotides line up with TRBD2. The junction had 5 bases not matched to a gene; V was cut back by 5 bases and J by 5 bases. The germline gives CDR1 SEHNR, CDR2 FQNEAQ (reference sequence). The length of the CDR3 is 16 residues. The CDR3 sequence: CASSTGLAGGVETQYF. The CDR3 DNA reads as TGTGCCAGCAGCACGGGACTAGCGGGAGGGGTTGAGACCCAGTACTTC.

A single count supports this clone. The DNA of the CDR3 is TGTGCCAGTTCAACCGTAGCGGGAAGCTCCTACGAGCAGTACTTC. It translates to CASSTVAGSSYEQYF. The chain is built from TRBV6-4 and TRBJ2-7; 8 bases line up with TRBD2. Germline CDR1 is MRHNA and CDR2 is SNTAGT. The CDR3 sequence is 15 residues long. V lost 9 bases to trimming and J lost 0 bases; unmatched junction nucleotides: 10.

J is TRBJ2-1 and V is TRBV7-2; D is unresolved. The germline V and J ends were trimmed by 10 bases and 5 bases, with 15 bases remaining between them. The germline gives CDR1 SGHTA, CDR2 FQGNSA. This CDR3 region has 13 residues. For the CDR3, the DNA is TGTGCCACCTCCTTGGACCGTGACAATGAGCAGTTCTTC. It translates to CATSLDRDNEQFF.

This clone was counted between two and nine times. The chain uses TRBV2 and TRBJ2-3, with 11 bases that match TRBD2. Germline V CDR1 and CDR2: SNHLY, FYNNEI. V shed 7 bases, J shed 8 bases, and the junction held 11 bases outside the gene matches. This CDR3 region has 15 residues. Here the CDR3 DNA reads TGTGCCAGCATCCTAAGGGAGCTAGCGGGAGGTACGCAGTATTTT. Translated: CASILRELAGGTQYF.

This clone occurred a few times. The rearrangement joins TRBV2 to TRBJ2-7; 8 positions match TRBD2. Germline trimming cut 3 bases from V and 1 base from J; bases unmatched to any gene: 8. This CDR3 has 16 amino acids. Germline CDR1 is SNHLY and CDR2 is FYNNEI. The CDR3 sequence: CASSEWASGGSYEQYF. DNA of the CDR3: TGTGCCAGCAGTGAGTGGGCGAGCGGGGGATCCTACGAGCAGTACTTC.

The CDR3, as DNA: TGTGCCAGCAGCTTGAAATTAACCAGCGGGGAGAAGTACTTC. Encoded protein: CASSLKLTSGEKYF. The gene calls are TRBV5-4 and TRBJ2-5; 7 bases are a match to TRBD2. The CDR3 totals 14 residues. CDR1 is SGHNT, CDR2 YYREEE, per germline (reference sequence). The V and J ends lost 1 base and 12 bases, in that order; junction bases with no gene match: 12.